This entry features one T cell receptor (beta chain) sequence. This sample was taken from a study of shared T cell receptors in the human thymus. TCRdb's table, derived via immunoSEQ multiplex PCR, lists solely in-frame clones and lacks some. The table includes some 700,000 clones, around nine tenths detected once. This CDR3 region has 14 residues. Between the trimmed V and J ends, which lost 6 bases and 3 bases, there was a span of 14 bases. CDR1 and CDR2 (germline): MDHEN, SYDVKM. In addition, the sample was reused for a study of human thymus T cells.

The V call is TRBV28, the J call TRBJ1-1; unclear D gene. Material: thymocytes. This clonotype originated in a boy under three years old with a congenital heart defect. CDR3 sequence (DNA): TGTGCCAGCAGCCCTCCTACCCGGGACACTGAAGCTTTCTTT. This sequence encodes CASSPPTRDTEAFF.